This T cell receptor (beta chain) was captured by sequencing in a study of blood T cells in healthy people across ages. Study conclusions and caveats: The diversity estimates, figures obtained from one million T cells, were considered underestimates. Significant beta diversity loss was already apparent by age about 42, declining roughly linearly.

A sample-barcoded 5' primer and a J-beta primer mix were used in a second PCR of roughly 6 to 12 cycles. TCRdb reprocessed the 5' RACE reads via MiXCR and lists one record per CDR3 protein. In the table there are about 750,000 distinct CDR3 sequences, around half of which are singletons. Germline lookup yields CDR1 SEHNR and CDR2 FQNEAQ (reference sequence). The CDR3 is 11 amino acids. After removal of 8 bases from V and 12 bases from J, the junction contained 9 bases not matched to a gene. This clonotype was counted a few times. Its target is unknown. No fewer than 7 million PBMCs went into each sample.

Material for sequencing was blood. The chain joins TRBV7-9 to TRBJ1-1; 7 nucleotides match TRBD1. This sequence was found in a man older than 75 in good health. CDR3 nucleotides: TGTGCCAGCGGCGAGGGGGCGGTATCTTTCTTT. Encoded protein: CASGEGAVSFF.